This is a list of T cell receptor beta chains from one sample in a study of blood T cell repertoires in COVID-19. TCRdb's copy holds only in-frame clones and misses some; the assay was immunoSEQ multiplex PCR. The sample comprises around 250,000 clones, approximately 90% of which are singletons, and approximately 4.2% rests with the top ten. Material: PBMCs or T cells enriched from blood (not recorded which). All receptors derive from a woman in her thirties who had recovered from COVID-19. The CDR3 runs from the conserved cysteine through the conserved F or W. D genes are given only for firm matches. The listing skips clone size in some rows; elsewhere it reads once, few, many or a size class.

J: TRBJ2-1; size: NA; length: 15; D: TRBD2; V: TRBV28; DNA: TGTGCCAGCAGCCCTGGACTAGCGGAATACAATGAGCAGTTCTTC; CDR3: CASSPGLAEYNEQFF
J: TRBJ1-2; size: NA; length: 13; D: NA; V: TRBV30; DNA: TGTGCCTGGAGTGTAGCCGGAGGCTATGGCTACACCTTC; CDR3: CAWSVAGGYGYTF
J: TRBJ1-1; size: NA; length: 11; D: TRBD1; V: TRBV19; DNA: TGTGCCAGTCGAGGGACAGATGAAGCTTTCTTT; CDR3: CASRGTDEAFF
J: TRBJ1-4; size: NA; length: 14; D: TRBD1; V: TRBV6-5; DNA: TGTGCCAGCAGACCACAGGGGGCAGATGAAAAACTGTTTTTT; CDR3: CASRPQGADEKLFF
J: TRBJ2-3; size: NA; length: 15; D: NA; V: TRBV30; DNA: TGTGCCTGGAAACCGGGACTCACCCTCTCGATTGCTCAGTATTTT; CDR3: CAWKPGLTLSIAQYF
J: TRBJ2-7; size: NA; length: 14; D: NA; V: TRBV7-8; DNA: TGTGCCAGCAGTGAGACTACGAGCTCCTACGAGCAGTACTTC; CDR3: CASSETTSSYEQYF
J: TRBJ2-7; size: NA; length: 15; D: NA; V: TRBV7-2; DNA: TGTGCCAGCAGCTTAGTTGCGGGGCCGAGCTACGAGCAGTACTTC; CDR3: CASSLVAGPSYEQYF
J: TRBJ1-2; size: NA; length: 14; D: NA; V: TRBV30; DNA: TGTGCCTGGAGGGGGGGGTTTGGAAACTATGGCTACACCTTC; CDR3: CAWRGGFGNYGYTF
J: TRBJ1-1; size: NA; length: 15; D: NA; V: TRBV7-2; DNA: TGTGCCAGCAGCCTTTTCCCCGCGAGCAACACTGAAGCTTTCTTT; CDR3: CASSLFPASNTEAFF
J: TRBJ1-1; size: NA; length: 17; D: TRBD1; V: TRBV28; DNA: TGTGCCAGCAGGTTGTGGCCTCTCAGGGGGCGCGACACTGAAGCTTTCTTT; CDR3: CASRLWPLRGRDTEAFF
J: TRBJ2-2; size: NA; length: 18; D: NA; V: TRBV7-9; DNA: TGTGCCAGCAGCTCCCTCCCATCGCGGGGTGCTAACACCGGGGAGCTGTTTTTT; CDR3: CASSSLPSRGANTGELFF
J: TRBJ2-5; size: NA; length: 15; D: TRBD2; V: TRBV5-1; DNA: TGCGCCAGCAGCTTGTCTAGCGGGATGCAAGAGACCCAGTACTTC; CDR3: CASSLSSGMQETQYF
J: TRBJ1-1; size: NA; length: 13; D: TRBD1; V: TRBV11-3; DNA: TGTGCCAGCAGCTTACAGGGGGTAAATGAAGCTTTCTTT; CDR3: CASSLQGVNEAFF
J: TRBJ1-1; size: NA; length: 13; D: NA; V: TRBV19; DNA: TGTGCCAGTAGTACGACATCGAACACTGAAGCTTTCTTT; CDR3: CASSTTSNTEAFF
J: TRBJ2-3; size: NA; length: 14; D: TRBD2; V: TRBV11-2; DNA: TGTGCCAGCAGCCGGACTAGCGGGATTGATACGCAGTATTTT; CDR3: CASSRTSGIDTQYF
J: TRBJ2-5; size: NA; length: 15; D: TRBD2; V: TRBV5-1; DNA: TGCGCCAGCAGCTTGGCCTCAGGGAGGGAAGAGACCCAGTACTTC; CDR3: CASSLASGREETQYF
J: TRBJ2-7; size: NA; length: 16; D: NA; V: TRBV6-6; DNA: TGTGCCAGCACCACCCTCATCCCTTCGGGGGGCTCGGAGCAGTACTTC; CDR3: CASTTLIPSGGSEQYF
J: TRBJ1-2; size: few; length: 16; D: NA; V: TRBV5-8; DNA: TGTGCCAGCAGCCTTCTGACAGTCGGTTCTTCCTATGGCTACACCTTC; CDR3: CASSLLTVGSSYGYTF
J: TRBJ1-2; size: NA; length: 13; D: TRBD1; V: TRBV19; DNA: TGTGCCAGTAGTATACGACAGGGGTCTGGCTACACCTTC; CDR3: CASSIRQGSGYTF
J: TRBJ1-1; size: once; length: 16; D: NA; V: TRBV21-1; DNA: TGTGCCAGCAGCACTCTGTGGGACAGGAGGAACACTGAAGCTTTCTTT; CDR3: CASSTLWDRRNTEAFF
J: TRBJ1-2; size: few; length: 13; D: NA; V: TRBV11-1; DNA: TGTGCCAGCAGCTTAAGCAGGAACTATGGCTACACCTTC; CDR3: CASSLSRNYGYTF
J: TRBJ1-1; size: NA; length: 15; D: TRBD1; V: TRBV28; DNA: TGTGCCAGCAGCAGACAGGGGGCGTTTAGGACTGAAGCTTTCTTT; CDR3: CASSRQGAFRTEAFF
J: TRBJ2-7; size: NA; length: 14; D: TRBD1; V: TRBV5-4; DNA: TGTGCCAGCAGCCTCCGGGACAGGGAGGACGAGCAGTACTTC; CDR3: CASSLRDREDEQYF
J: TRBJ2-7; size: few; length: 16; D: NA; V: TRBV6-4; DNA: TGTGCCAGCAGTGACGGCGGAGGGCCCCCCTACTACGAGCAGTACTTC; CDR3: CASSDGGGPPYYEQYF
J: TRBJ2-7; size: NA; length: 14; D: TRBD1; V: TRBV5-6; DNA: TGTGCCAGCAGCTGGACAGGGCCCTCCTACGAGCAGTACTTC; CDR3: CASSWTGPSYEQYF
J: TRBJ2-2; size: NA; length: 16; D: NA; V: TRBV7-2; DNA: TGTGCCAGCAGCTTAGGAGGGAGGATAAACACCGGGGAGCTGTTTTTT; CDR3: CASSLGGRINTGELFF
J: TRBJ1-2; size: NA; length: 13; D: NA; V: TRBV7-9; DNA: TGTGCCAGCAGCCACAAATCCTCATATGGCTACACCTTC; CDR3: CASSHKSSYGYTF
J: TRBJ2-1; size: once; length: 16; D: NA; V: TRBV28; DNA: TGTGCCAGCAGTCCCTTTCAAGGGGGGGGATACAATGAGCAGTTCTTC; CDR3: CASSPFQGGGYNEQFF
J: TRBJ1-2; size: NA; length: 17; D: TRBD1; V: TRBV14; DNA: TGTGCCAGCAGCCAAGGACAGGGGGCAATGTTTGGCTATGGCTACACCTTC; CDR3: CASSQGQGAMFGYGYTF
J: TRBJ1-1; size: NA; length: 13; D: NA; V: TRBV19; DNA: TGTGCCAGTAGTAGCACAATTAACACTGAAGCTTTCTTT; CDR3: CASSSTINTEAFF
J: TRBJ2-7; size: NA; length: 13; D: TRBD1; V: TRBV7-9; DNA: TGTGCCAGCAGCTCATGGGACAGCTACGAGCAGTACTTC; CDR3: CASSSWDSYEQYF
J: TRBJ1-1; size: NA; length: 15; D: NA; V: TRBV5-4; DNA: TGTGCCAGCAGCTTGGGACACGGTGGGAACACTGAAGCTTTCTTT; CDR3: CASSLGHGGNTEAFF
J: TRBJ1-1; size: NA; length: 11; D: NA; V: TRBV29-1; DNA: TGCAGCGGGCTACAGGGTCTGGAGGCTTTCTTT; CDR3: CSGLQGLEAFF